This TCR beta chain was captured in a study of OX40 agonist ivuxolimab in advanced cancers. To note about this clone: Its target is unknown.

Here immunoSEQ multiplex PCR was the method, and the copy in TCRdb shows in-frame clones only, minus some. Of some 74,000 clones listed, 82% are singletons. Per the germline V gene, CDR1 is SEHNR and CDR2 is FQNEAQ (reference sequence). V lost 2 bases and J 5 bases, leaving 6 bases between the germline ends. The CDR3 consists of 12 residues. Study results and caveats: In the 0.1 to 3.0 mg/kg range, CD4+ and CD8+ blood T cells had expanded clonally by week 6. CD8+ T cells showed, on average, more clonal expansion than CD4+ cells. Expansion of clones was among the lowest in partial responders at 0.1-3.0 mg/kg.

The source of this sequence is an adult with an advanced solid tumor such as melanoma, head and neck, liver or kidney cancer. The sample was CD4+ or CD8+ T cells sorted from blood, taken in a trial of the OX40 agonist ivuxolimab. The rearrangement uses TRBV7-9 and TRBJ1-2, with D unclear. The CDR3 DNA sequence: TGTGCCAGCAGCTTATCCGATTATGGCTACACCTTC. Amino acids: CASSLSDYGYTF.